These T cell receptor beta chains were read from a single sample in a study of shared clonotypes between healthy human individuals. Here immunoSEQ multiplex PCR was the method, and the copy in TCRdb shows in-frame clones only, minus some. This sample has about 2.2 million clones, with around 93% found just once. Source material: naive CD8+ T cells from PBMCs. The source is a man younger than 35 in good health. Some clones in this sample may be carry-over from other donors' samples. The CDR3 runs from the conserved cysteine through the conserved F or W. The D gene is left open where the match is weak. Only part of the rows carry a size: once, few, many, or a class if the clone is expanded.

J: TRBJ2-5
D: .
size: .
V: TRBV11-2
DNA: TGTGCCAGCAGCTTTAACGGGACCCAGTACTTC
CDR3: CASSFNGTQYF

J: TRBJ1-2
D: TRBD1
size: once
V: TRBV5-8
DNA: TGTGCCAGCAGCTCACAGGGGGCGCAAGGCTACACCTTC
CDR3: CASSSQGAQGYTF

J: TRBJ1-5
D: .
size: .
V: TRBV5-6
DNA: TGTGCCAGCAGCTTAGGGTCTGCGGCTCAGCCCCAGCATTTT
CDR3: CASSLGSAAQPQHF

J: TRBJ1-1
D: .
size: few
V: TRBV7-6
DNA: TGTGCCAGCAGGGACCGGGCGAACACTGAAGCTTTCTTT
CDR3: CASRDRANTEAFF

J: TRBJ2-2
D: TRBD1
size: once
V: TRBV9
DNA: TGTGCCAGCAGCGGCCGGACAGGGGGGATCGGGGAGCTGTTTTTT
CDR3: CASSGRTGGIGELFF

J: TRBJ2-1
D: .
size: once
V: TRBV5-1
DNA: TGCGCCAGCAGCTTGGGGGGAAATGAGCAGTTCTTC
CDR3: CASSLGGNEQFF

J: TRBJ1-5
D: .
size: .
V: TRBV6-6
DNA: TGTGCCACCAATAGGAATAGCAATCAGCCCCAGCATTTT
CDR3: CATNRNSNQPQHF

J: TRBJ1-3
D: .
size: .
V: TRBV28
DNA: TGTGCCAGCGGCCCGCGACGAATATACTCTGGAAACACCATATATTTT
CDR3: CASGPRRIYSGNTIYF

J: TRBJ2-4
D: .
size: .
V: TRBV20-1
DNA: TGCAGTGCCTCCGCCGGGAACATTCAGTACTTC
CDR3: CSASAGNIQYF

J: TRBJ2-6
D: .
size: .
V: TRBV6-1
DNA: TGTGCCAGCAGTGAAAGGGGGGCCGCGAGCGGGGCCAACGTCCTGACTTTC
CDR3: CASSERGAASGANVLTF

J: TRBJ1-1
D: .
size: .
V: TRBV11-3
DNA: TGTGCCAGCAGCTTGGAGGTGAACACTGAAGCTTTCTTT
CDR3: CASSLEVNTEAFF

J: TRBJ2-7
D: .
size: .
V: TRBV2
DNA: TGTGCCAGCAGTGATCCCAGAGTCCTATCCGAGCAGTACTTC
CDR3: CASSDPRVLSEQYF

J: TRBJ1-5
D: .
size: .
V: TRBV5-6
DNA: TGTGCCAGCAGCTTGGGGGCGCGCCAGCCCCAGCATTTT
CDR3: CASSLGARQPQHF

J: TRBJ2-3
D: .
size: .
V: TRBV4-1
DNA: TGCGCCAGCAGCCATTACGGGAGAGACACAGATACGCAGTATTTT
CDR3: CASSHYGRDTDTQYF

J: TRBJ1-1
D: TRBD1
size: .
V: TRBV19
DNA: TGTGCCAGTAGTTTTACGGACAGGGAAGCTTTCTTT
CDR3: CASSFTDREAFF

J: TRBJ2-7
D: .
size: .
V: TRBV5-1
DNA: TGCGCCAGCAGCTTGGGGGCCATCTACGAGCAGTACTTC
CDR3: CASSLGAIYEQYF

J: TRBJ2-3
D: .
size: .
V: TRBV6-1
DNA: TGTGCCAGCAGAACAGGCATTGGGGATACGCAGTATTTT
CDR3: CASRTGIGDTQYF

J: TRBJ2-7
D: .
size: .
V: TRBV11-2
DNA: TGTGCCAGCAGCTTAGATCGGGTGACCTACGAGCAGTACTTC
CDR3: CASSLDRVTYEQYF

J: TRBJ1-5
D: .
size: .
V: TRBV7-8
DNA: TGTGCCAGCAGTCTACGTGGGACGGCCGATCTTACTCAGCCCCAGCATTTT
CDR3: CASSLRGTADLTQPQHF

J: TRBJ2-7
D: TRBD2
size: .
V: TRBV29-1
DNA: TGCAGCGTTGGGGTCACTAGCGGGAGAGGGGAGCAGTACTTC
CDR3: CSVGVTSGRGEQYF

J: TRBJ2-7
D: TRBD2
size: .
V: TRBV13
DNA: TGTGCCAGCAGGCCCCCCGGGGGGGAATTCTACGAGCAGTACTTC
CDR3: CASRPPGGEFYEQYF

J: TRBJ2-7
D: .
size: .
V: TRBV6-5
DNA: TGTGCCAGCAGTTACGGACAGCCCTACGAGCAGTACTTC
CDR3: CASSYGQPYEQYF

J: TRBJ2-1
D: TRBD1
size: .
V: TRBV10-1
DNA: TGCGCCAGCAGTGAGGGGCAGGGGGCTGGCAATGAGCAGTTCTTC
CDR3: CASSEGQGAGNEQFF

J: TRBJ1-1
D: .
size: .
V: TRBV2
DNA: TGTGCCAGCGGGCGGGGGGAAGCTTTCTTT
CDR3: CASGRGEAFF

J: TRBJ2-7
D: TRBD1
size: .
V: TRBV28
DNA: TGTGCCAGCAGTGATCAGGGGGCGGCCTACGAGCAGTACTTC
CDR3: CASSDQGAAYEQYF

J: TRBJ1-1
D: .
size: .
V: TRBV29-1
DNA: TGCAGCGTTGAAGATCTCGGGGGCGCGAACACTGAAGCTTTCTTT
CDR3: CSVEDLGGANTEAFF

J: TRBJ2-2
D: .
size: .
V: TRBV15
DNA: TGTGCCACCACCCGAGGCACCACGAACACCGGGGAGCTGTTTTTT
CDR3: CATTRGTTNTGELFF

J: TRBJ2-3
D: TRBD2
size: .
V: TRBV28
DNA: TGTGCCAGCAGTTTCCCGGGGACTAGCGGGAGAACAGATACGCAGTATTTT
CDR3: CASSFPGTSGRTDTQYF

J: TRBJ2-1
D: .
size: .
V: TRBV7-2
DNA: TGTGCCAGCAGCCCATCTCGGTACAATGAGCAGTTCTTC
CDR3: CASSPSRYNEQFF

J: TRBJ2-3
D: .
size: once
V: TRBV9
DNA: TGTGCCAGCAGCGTAGGAGGGGGTAGCACAGATACGCAGTATTTT
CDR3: CASSVGGGSTDTQYF